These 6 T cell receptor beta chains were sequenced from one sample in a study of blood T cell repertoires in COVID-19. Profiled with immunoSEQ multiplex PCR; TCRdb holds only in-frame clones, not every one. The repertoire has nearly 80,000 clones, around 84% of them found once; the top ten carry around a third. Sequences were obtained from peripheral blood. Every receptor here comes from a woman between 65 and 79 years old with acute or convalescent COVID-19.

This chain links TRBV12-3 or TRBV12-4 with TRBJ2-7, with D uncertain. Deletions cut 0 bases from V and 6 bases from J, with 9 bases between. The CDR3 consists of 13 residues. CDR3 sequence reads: CASSLAVYSEQYF. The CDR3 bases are TGTGCCAGCAGTTTAGCGGTCTACAGCGAGCAGTACTTC.

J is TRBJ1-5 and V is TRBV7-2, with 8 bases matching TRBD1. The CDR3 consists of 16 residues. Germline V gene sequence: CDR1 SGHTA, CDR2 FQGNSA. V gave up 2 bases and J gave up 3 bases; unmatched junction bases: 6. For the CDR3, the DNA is TGTGCCAGCAGCTTAACACAGACAGGGGTCAATCAGCCCCAGCATTTT. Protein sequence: CASSLTQTGVNQPQHF. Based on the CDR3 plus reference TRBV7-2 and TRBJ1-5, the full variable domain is GAGVSQSPSNKVTEKGKDVELRCDPISGHTALYWYRQSLGQGLEFLIYFQGNSAPDKSGLPSDRFSAERTGGSVSTLTIQRTQQEDSAVYLCASSLTQTGVNQPQHFGDGTRLSIL.

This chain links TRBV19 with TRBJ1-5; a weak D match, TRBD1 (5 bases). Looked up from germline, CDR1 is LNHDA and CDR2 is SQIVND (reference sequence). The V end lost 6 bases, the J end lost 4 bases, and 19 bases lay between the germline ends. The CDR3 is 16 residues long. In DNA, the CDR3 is TGTGCCAGTAGGTCGAGTGGGGGGTCCGAAAATCAGCCCCAGCATTTT. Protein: CASRSSGGSENQPQHF. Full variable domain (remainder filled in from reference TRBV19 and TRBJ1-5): DGGITQSPKYLFRKEGQNVTLSCEQNLNHDAMYWYRQDPGQGLRLIYYSQIVNDFQKGDIAEGYSVSREKKESFPLTVTSAQKNPTAFYLCASRSSGGSENQPQHFGDGTRLSIL.

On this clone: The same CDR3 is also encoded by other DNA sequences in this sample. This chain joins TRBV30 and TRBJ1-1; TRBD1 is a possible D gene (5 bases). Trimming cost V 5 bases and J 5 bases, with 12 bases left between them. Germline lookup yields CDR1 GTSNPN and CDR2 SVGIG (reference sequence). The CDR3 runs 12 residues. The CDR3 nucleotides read TGTGCCTGGTCTGGAGGGGCGACTGAAGCTTTCTTT. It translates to CAWSGGATEAFF.

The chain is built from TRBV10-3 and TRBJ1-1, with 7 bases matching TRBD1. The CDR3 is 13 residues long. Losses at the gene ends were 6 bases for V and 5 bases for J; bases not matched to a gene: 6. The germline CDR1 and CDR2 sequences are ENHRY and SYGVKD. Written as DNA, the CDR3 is TGTGCCATCAGCAGACAGGGATGGACTGAAGCTTTCTTT. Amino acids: CAISRQGWTEAFF.

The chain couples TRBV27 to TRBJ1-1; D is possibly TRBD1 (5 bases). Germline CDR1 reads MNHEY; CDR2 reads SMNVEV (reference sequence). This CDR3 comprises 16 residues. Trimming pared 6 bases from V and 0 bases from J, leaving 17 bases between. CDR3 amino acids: CASSPKPGLLNTEAFF. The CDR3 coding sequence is TGTGCCAGCAGCCCAAAACCGGGACTACTGAACACTGAAGCTTTCTTT.